The entry that follows covers one TCR beta chain sequence. The antigen is not known. This entry is derived from a study of blood T cells in healthy people across ages. Study conclusions and caveats: CMV status of donors was not determined, possibly confounding expanded clonotype changes.

A J-beta primer mix and a sample-barcoded 5' primer were used in a second PCR of roughly 6 to 11 cycles. With 12 random nucleotides, a template-switch adaptor tagged each individual cDNA molecule. TCRdb itself ran the 5' RACE reads through MiXCR, one entry per CDR3 protein. The profile shows about a million distinct CDR3 sequences, roughly half of them singletons. CDR1 MDHEN and CDR2 SYDVKM come from the germline V gene. This CDR3 spans 14 amino acids. V was pared by 7 bases and J by 3 bases, with 16 bases between. J is TRBJ2-7 and V is TRBV28; D is possibly TRBD1 or TRBD2 (7 bases each). The sequencing sample was made of blood. The TCR comes from a woman aged 55 to 70 in good health. The CDR3, as DNA: TGTGCCAGCACCGGGGGGACAGCATACTACGAGCAGTACTTC. Translated: CASTGGTAYYEQYF.